These 11 T cell receptor beta chains originate from one sample sequenced in a study of blood T cell repertoires in COVID-19 (dated by TCRdb to between 2020 and 2021). Library preparation was by the immunoSEQ multiplex PCR assay. TCRdb took over this immuneACCESS table, retaining in-frame rearrangements with V and J assigned. Such tables are incomplete; in checked studies, under half of the missing clones stem from an unresolved V gene, and the remainder is unexplained. The sample profile shows about 440,000 clones; approximately 90% of them were found once. About 12% of the sample is taken by the ten largest. Sequencing was done on a sample of peripheral blood. The receptors shown here come from a woman aged 45-65 years with COVID-19, enrolled during active disease.

Note on this clone: This CDR3 is also generated by other DNA sequences in the sample. V and J are TRBV5-1 and TRBJ1-2, with 8 bases aligning to TRBD1. CDR1 SGHRS and CDR2 YFSETQ come from the germline V gene. The V gene end was trimmed by 2 bases and the J gene end by 3 bases; junction bases not matched to a gene: 0. CDR3 length: 13 residues. CDR3 sequence (DNA): TGCGCCAGCAGCTTACAGGGGGACTATGGCTACACCTTC. As protein: CASSLQGDYGYTF.

Note on this clone: Additional DNA sequences in this sample encode the identical CDR3. The rearrangement uses TRBV28 and TRBJ2-5; no clear D gene. Trimming pared 2 bases from V and 4 bases from J, leaving 2 bases between. In germline, CDR1 is MDHEN, CDR2 SYDVKM. The CDR3 totals 11 residues. CDR3: CASSLRETQYF. For the CDR3, the DNA is TGTGCCAGCAGTTTACGAGAGACCCAGTACTTC.

The chain carries TRBV6-6 and TRBJ2-1; 13 bases agree with TRBD2. The germline CDR1 and CDR2 sequences are MNHNY and SVGAGI (reference sequence). This CDR3 spans 15 amino acids. The V and J ends lost 2 bases and 8 bases, in that order; junction bases with no gene match: 3. The CDR3 sequence: CASSYRGLAGYEQFF. The CDR3 region has the DNA TGTGCCAGCAGTTACAGGGGACTAGCGGGGTATGAGCAGTTCTTC.

This CDR3 reads CAWSSPYSPGQGFADTQYF. As DNA, the CDR3 is TGTGCCTGGAGTTCTCCATACTCGCCGGGACAGGGATTCGCAGATACGCAGTATTTT. This chain connects TRBV30 to TRBJ2-3; TRBD1 matches at 9 bases. Germline CDR1 is GTSNPN and CDR2 is SVGIG (reference sequence). Losses at the gene ends were 2 bases for V and 4 bases for J; bases not matched to a gene: 19. The CDR3 has 19 residues.

The rearrangement uses TRBV7-2 and TRBJ2-3; D is uncertain. This CDR3 comprises 14 residues. The germline gives CDR1 SGHTA, CDR2 FQGNSA. The V end was cut by 2 bases, the J end by 0 bases, with 6 bases between. CDR3 loop: CASSLYRSTDTQYF. The CDR3, as DNA: TGTGCCAGCAGCTTATATCGGAGCACAGATACGCAGTATTTT.

V and J are TRBV7-9 and TRBJ1-6; no clear D. The CDR3 is 14 amino acids. Germline V gene sequence: CDR1 SEHNR, CDR2 FQNEAQ (reference sequence). Trimming left V 2 bases short and J 7 bases short, with 9 bases between. The CDR3: CASSLLPGNSPLHF. The CDR3 nucleotides are TGTGCCAGCAGCTTACTACCGGGAAATTCACCCCTCCACTTT. The entire variable domain, with the rest obtained from reference TRBV7-9 and TRBJ1-6, is as follows: DTGVSQNPRHKITKRGQNVTFRCDPISEHNRLYWYRQTLGQGPEFLTYFQNEAQLEKSRLLSDRFSAERPKGSFSTLEIQRTEQGDSAMYLCASSLLPGNSPLHFGNGTRLTVT.

The chain links TRBV11-2 to TRBJ1-1; no clear D gene. The germline V gene encodes CDR1 SGHAT and CDR2 FQNNGV. The germline V and J ends were trimmed by 0 bases and 6 bases, with 11 bases remaining between them. The CDR3 spans 14 residues. The CDR3 DNA follows: TGTGCCAGCAGCTTAGATCAGGCCTCCGCTGAAGCTTTCTTT. Protein: CASSLDQASAEAFF.

This clone was found a few times. The gene calls are TRBV12-3 or TRBV12-4 and TRBJ2-1, with TRBD1 matching 8 bases. V gave up 6 bases and J gave up 4 bases; unmatched junction bases: 2. This CDR3 comprises 13 residues. Here the CDR3 DNA reads TGTGCCAGCAGACAGGGGGGATACAATGAGCAGTTCTTC. This codes for CASRQGGYNEQFF.

Of note for this clone: Other DNA sequences in the sample encode the same CDR3. The chain links TRBV6-5 to TRBJ2-3; TRBD2 aligns across 12 bases. Unmatched junction bases numbered 5, after V lost 4 bases and J lost 3 bases. Looked up from germline, CDR1 is MNHEY and CDR2 is SVGAGI. This CDR3 region has 16 residues. CDR3 sequence reads: CASSFLAGGPTDTQYF. The CDR3 DNA follows: TGTGCCAGCAGTTTCCTAGCGGGGGGGCCTACAGATACGCAGTATTTT.

This clone showed up just a few times. The genes are TRBV6-1 and TRBJ1-2; D is unclear. The CDR3 has 12 amino acids. Trimming took 2 bases from V and 4 from J, leaving 5 bases between them. Germline CDR1 MNHNS, CDR2 SASEGT. The CDR3 DNA is TGTGCCAGCAGTGAAAATCTCTATGGCTACACCTTC. Its translation: CASSENLYGYTF.

J is TRBJ1-2 and V is TRBV6-6; 8 bases agree with TRBD1. This CDR3 has 13 residues. J was trimmed by 3 bases and V by 5 bases; bases with no gene match: 2. Germline V lookup: CDR1 MNHNY, CDR2 SVGAGI (reference sequence). CDR3 sequence: CASSGTGHYGYTF. CDR3 DNA sequence: TGTGCCAGCAGTGGGACAGGTCACTATGGCTACACCTTC.